This TCR beta chain was captured in a study of T cells in Graves' hyperthyroidism and ophthalmopathy. Overall study context: Specimen type is peripheral blood, collected at initial diagnosis prior to any treatment.

RNA transcripts yielded amplified TCR beta CDR3 regions. The HTBI primer set was used in a first-round RT-PCR of the TCR CDR3. TCRdb ran MiXCR on the multiplex PCR reads and lists one entry per CDR3 protein. The sample contains about 370,000 distinct CDR3 sequences, 12% to 15% of which appear only once. Study-wide results and caveats: The model forecast ophthalmopathy, anticipating it by a median 6.5 months before onset.

In its sample, this clonotype was seen a few times. The antigen remains undetermined. The sequence derives from a woman in her sixties or seventies with Graves' ophthalmopathy. Sequencing was done on a sample of blood.

CDR3 protein: CASSNGMRANYGYTF. In DNA, the CDR3 is TGTGCCAGCAGTAATGGGATGCGGGCTAACTATGGCTACACCTTC. V and J are TRBV2 and TRBJ1-2; D is ambiguous. The CDR3 has 15 residues. The V gene's germline CDR1 is SNHLY and CDR2 FYNNEI. V gave up 5 bases and J gave up 0 bases, with 13 bases separating them.